This TCR beta chain was observed in a study of cytomegalovirus exposure and HLA in healthy donors. Whole-study results and caveats: The study listed some 160 cytomegalovirus-associated TCR beta chains. Among the CMV-associated chains, a few were confirmed in vitro as specific for CMV antigens.

Notes on this clone: Its antigen is not known.

This CDR3 contains 14 residues. Trimming shortened V by 0 bases and J by 4 bases, and 7 bases separated the two germline ends. Germline CDR1 and CDR2: SGDLS and YYNGEE. The assay was immunoSEQ multiplex PCR, and TCRdb's table has in-frame clones only and misses some. The sample contains about 83,000 clones, 95% to 96% of which appear only once. This TCR was recovered from a woman aged 18 to 35 in good health and CMV-seronegative. What was sequenced was PBMCs. V and J are TRBV9 and TRBJ2-2; no reliable D call. Here the CDR3 reads CASSVGTATGELFF. The CDR3 DNA follows: TGTGCCAGCAGCGTAGGAACAGCCACCGGGGAGCTGTTTTTT.